This T cell receptor (beta chain) was captured by sequencing in a study of blood T cell repertoires in COVID-19 (TCRdb year 2020). For the study in its entirety: The collaborator samples originated in the United States, Italy and Spain and spanned the acute and convalescent phases of COVID-19. The material from the prospective study consisted of cDNA or gDNA derived from T cells, B-cell-depleted T cells, or PBMCs. Subjects who had been exposed to COVID-19, were actively infected with it, or had recovered from it provided the deeply sampled blood TCRbeta repertoires that made up the dataset. The repertoires were released in a freely available public database intended as a resource for research on the immune response to SARS-CoV-2. The samples were drawn from the first 160 participants of the ongoing ImmuneRACE study and from over a thousand subjects provided by 6 global collaborators. A de-identified subject ID, COVID-19 status, age in years and sex were almost always included in the sample metadata. HLA class I and class II types, where available, came from metadata supplied by the sample provider rather than from assay-based typing. What the study reported, not specific to this receptor: Clinical and demographic metadata were provided uncurated, with the amount varying by source and participant.

In regard to this clone: No antigen is known for it. No much larger clone is present one base from it, and per-base qualities are unavailable.

The collaborating institutions used their own protocols to collect whole blood in K2EDTA tubes. For TCRbeta analysis, collaborators shipped samples in one of three forms: frozen whole blood, isolated PBMCs, or DNA extracted from either of those sample types. The CDR3 runs 12 residues from the cysteine to the phenylalanine. The retained sequence is limited to the CDR3, 36 bases, with the frame set at the first base. Cut back by 0 bases and 12 bases, the V and J ends lie 12 bases apart. The germline V gene provides CDR1 SGHRS and CDR2 YFSETQ. TCRbeta CDR3 regions were amplified from genomic DNA by means of the immunoSEQ Assay, a bias-controlled multiplex PCR. The study's own analysis went as follows. Within the assay, amplification of reference gene primers was used to estimate how many nucleated cells each sample contained. To quantify the absolute abundance of each unique TCRbeta CDR3 rearrangement, sequence reads were collapsed and filtered. For each sample, productive Simpson clonality was calculated as the square root of Simpson's diversity index across productive rearrangements. TCRdb carries this immuneACCESS record with in-frame sequences only. Its versions omit some clonotypes, under half of them owing to an unresolved V gene in the studies checked, with the rest unexplained. V and J calls and clone size are as listed in that table; D and trimming were resolved from the DNA. This sample lists some 170,000 clones; more than 80% were detected once. Together, the top ten hold 8.2% of the sample.

The receptor comes from a woman aged 55-69 years with acute or convalescent COVID-19. The sequencing input was peripheral blood. The chain couples TRBV5-1 to TRBJ1-2, and possibly TRBD1, on 5 matching bases. Read as DNA, the sequence is TGCGCCAGCAGCTTGGTAGGCGGGGCGGACACCTTC. The translation is CASSLVGGADTF.